In its sample, the clone carrying this TCR beta chain was seen a few times. Its specificity is unknown. V lost 0 bases and J lost 9, with 18 bases in between. There are 16 residues in the CDR3. Germline V lookup: CDR1 DFQATT, CDR2 SNEGSKA (reference sequence). The sample originates from a study of identical twins. General study findings and limits: The study found that models underestimated out-of-frame TCR alpha sharing in monozygotic twins.

TCRdb independently ran MiXCR on the 5' RACE reads; one entry per CDR3 protein. The sample yields some 730,000 distinct CDR3 sequences, 15% to 20% seen once. Only healthy Caucasians were included as donors. These data also formed part of another study, on T cells expressing NK-cell markers. That investigation notes: Sorted CD3+CD56+NKG2C+, CD3+CD56+NKG2C- and CD3+CD56-NKG2C+ T-cell subsets were beta-chain profiled. In roughly six donors, dominant NKG2C+ clonotypes were roughly 1.0-8% of CD8+ T cells.

The TCR sequence derives from a woman under 30 in good health. V usage is TRBV20-1 and J usage is TRBJ1-6, with D possibly being TRBD1 (5 bases). Source material: PBMCs. In DNA, the CDR3 is TGCAGTGCTAGAGATCTATCATGGGGGTCGGGTTCACCCCTCCACTTT. Its protein is CSARDLSWGSGSPLHF.